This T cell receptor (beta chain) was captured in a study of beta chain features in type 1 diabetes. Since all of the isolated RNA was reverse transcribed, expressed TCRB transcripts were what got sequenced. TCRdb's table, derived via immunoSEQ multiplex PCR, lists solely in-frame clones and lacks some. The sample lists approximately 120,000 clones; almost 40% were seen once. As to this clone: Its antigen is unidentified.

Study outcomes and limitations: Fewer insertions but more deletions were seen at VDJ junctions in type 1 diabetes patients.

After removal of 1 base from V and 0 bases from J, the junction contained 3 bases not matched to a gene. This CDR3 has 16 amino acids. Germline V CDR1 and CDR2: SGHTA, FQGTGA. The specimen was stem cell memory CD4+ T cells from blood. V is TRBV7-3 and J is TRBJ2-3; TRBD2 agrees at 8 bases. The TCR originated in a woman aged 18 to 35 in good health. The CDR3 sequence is CASSLRASGSTDTQYF. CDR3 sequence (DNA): TGTGCCAGCAGCTTAAGGGCTAGCGGGAGCACAGATACGCAGTATTTT.